This TCR beta chain came from a study of glioma-infiltrating T cells. Comments on this clonotype: Compared with germline, one end of the junction differs, possibly owing to a read error.

Using RNA template, CDR3s of TCR alpha and beta were amplified with iRepertoire arm-PCR. Each CDR3 protein gets one entry after TCRdb re-called the multiplex PCR reads with MiXCR. The sample has about 190,000 distinct CDR3 sequences; roughly 32% are singletons. This clonotype was sampled from a human donor with low-grade glioma or glioblastoma, undergoing nonglioma brain surgery, or in good health (not recorded which). The specimen sequenced was glioma tissue, nonneoplastic brain tissue, or PBMCs (not recorded which).

CDR3 in DNA: TGCAGCGTTGATAGGCGGGAGGAGGGCACAGAAACGCAGTATTTT. It specifies CSVDRREEGTETQYF. The gene calls are TRBV29-1 and TRBJ2-3; TRBD2 matches at 8 bases. This CDR3 spans 15 amino acids. CDR1 and CDR2 from the germline V gene are SQVTM and ANQGSEA.